This T cell receptor (beta chain) came from a study of early T cells in non-severe SARS-CoV-2 infection. About the study: Chains were unpaired, as sequencing was done on bulk RNA from unsorted whole blood.

Molecules of cDNA were individually given unique molecular identifiers that were attached to them. TCRdb passed the 5' RACE reads through MiXCR, listing each CDR3 protein once. Of around 77,000 distinct CDR3 sequences in the sample, more than 14% were seen once. Germline values: CDR1 SQVTM, CDR2 ANQGSEA. The length of the CDR3 is 13 residues. V gave up 5 bases and J gave up 7 bases; unmatched junction bases: 4. This sequence was found in an adult who was a healthcare worker with PCR-confirmed SARS-CoV-2 infection or an uninfected control (not recorded which). This material consisted of whole blood, taken at baseline. The J gene is TRBJ2-1, the V gene TRBV29-1, with TRBD2 matching 11 bases. The CDR3 protein is CSVRSGRENEQFF. The CDR3 nucleotides read TGCAGCGTTCGTAGCGGGAGGGAGAATGAGCAGTTCTTC.